The T cell receptor (beta chain) under discussion was sequenced for a study of cytomegalovirus exposure and HLA in healthy donors. Study-wide points: Immune exposure information comprised only CMV serostatus. A later analysis linked a missense variant in DCLRE1C to the trimming of TCR beta V and J genes. Clonal expansion, a later analysis showed, was greater in HLA-associated TCR beta chains than in equally common others.

As for the donors, each was a healthy bone marrow donor. Germline CDR1 reads MGHRA; CDR2 reads YSYEKL. The length of the CDR3 is 17 residues. J gave up 1 base and V 1 base, and 9 bases lay outside the gene matches. This clone occurred a few times. Its matching antigen is unknown. The primer mix had 60 Vbeta and 13 Jbeta primers. Generated by immunoSEQ multiplex PCR, the TCRdb table keeps only in-frame clones and is missing some. The repertoire includes roughly 98,000 clones, more than 70% of them detected once, and 9.5% to 12% sits in the top ten. The V and J genes are TRBV4-1 and TRBJ2-5; 7 positions match TRBD2. Sequenced material: PBMCs. The receptor was derived from a man between 18 and 35 years old in good health and CMV-seropositive. In DNA form, the CDR3 reads TGCGCCAGCAGCCAAGCTCGACTGGGACTAACCCAAGAGACCCAGTACTTC. This translates into CASSQARLGLTQETQYF.